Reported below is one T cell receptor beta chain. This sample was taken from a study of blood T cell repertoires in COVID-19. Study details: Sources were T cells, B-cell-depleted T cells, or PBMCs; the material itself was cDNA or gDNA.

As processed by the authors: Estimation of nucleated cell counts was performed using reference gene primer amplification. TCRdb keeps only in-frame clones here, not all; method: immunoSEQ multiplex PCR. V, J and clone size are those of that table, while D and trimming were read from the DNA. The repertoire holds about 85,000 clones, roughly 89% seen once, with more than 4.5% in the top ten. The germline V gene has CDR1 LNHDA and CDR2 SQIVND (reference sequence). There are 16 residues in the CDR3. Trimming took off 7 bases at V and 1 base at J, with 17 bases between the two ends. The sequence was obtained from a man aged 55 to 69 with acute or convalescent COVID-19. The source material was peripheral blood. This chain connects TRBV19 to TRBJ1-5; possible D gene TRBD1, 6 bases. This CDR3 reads CASKSLRGGSNQPQHF. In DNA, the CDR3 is TGTGCCAGTAAGAGTCTTAGGGGGGGGAGCAATCAGCCCCAGCATTTT.